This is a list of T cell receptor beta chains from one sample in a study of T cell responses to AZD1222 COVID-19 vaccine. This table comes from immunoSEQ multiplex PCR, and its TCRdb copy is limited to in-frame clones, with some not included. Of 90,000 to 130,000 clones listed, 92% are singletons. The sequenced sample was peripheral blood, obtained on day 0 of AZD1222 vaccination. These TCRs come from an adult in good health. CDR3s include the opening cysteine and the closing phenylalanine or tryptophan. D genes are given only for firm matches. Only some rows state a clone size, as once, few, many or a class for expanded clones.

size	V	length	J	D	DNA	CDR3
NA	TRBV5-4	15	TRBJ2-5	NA	TGTGCCAGCAGCACACGGGAACTAGGCCAAGAGACCCAGTACTTC	CASSTRELGQETQYF
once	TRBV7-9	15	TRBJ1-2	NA	TGTGCCAGCAGCTTACCATTTGCGGGGAACTATGGCTACACCTTC	CASSLPFAGNYGYTF
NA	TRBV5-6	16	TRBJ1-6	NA	TGTGCCAGCAGCGGGCGCGGGAGCTCCTATAATTCACCCCTCCACTTT	CASSGRGSSYNSPLHF
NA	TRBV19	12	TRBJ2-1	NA	TGTGCCAGTAGTATAGGGTACAATGAGCAGTTCTTC	CASSIGYNEQFF
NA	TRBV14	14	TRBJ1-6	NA	TGTGCCAGCAGCGTTGGGGGCTACTATTCACCCCTCCACTTT	CASSVGGYYSPLHF
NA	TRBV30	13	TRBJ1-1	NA	TGTGCCTGGAGTGTACTGGTCCGGACTGAAGCTTTCTTT	CAWSVLVRTEAFF
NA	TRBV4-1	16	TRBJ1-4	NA	TGCGCCAGCAGCCCTTCAGGCGAAGCAACTAATGAAAAACTGTTTTTT	CASSPSGEATNEKLFF
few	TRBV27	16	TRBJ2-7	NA	TGTGCCAGCAGTTTATTAGGCAGTCAAAGGTCTAACGAGCAGTACTTC	CASSLLGSQRSNEQYF
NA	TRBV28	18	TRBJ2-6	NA	TGTGCCAGCACCTCGGAGGACAGTAAAAGCTCTGGGGCCAACGTCCTGACTTTC	CASTSEDSKSSGANVLTF
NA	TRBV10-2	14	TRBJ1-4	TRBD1	TGCGCCAGCAGCTCCGGGACAGGGAATGAAAAACTGTTTTTT	CASSSGTGNEKLFF
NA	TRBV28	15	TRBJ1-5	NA	TGTGCCAGCAGTCCCCAGGGGCAGGGGAATCAGCCCCAGCATTTT	CASSPQGQGNQPQHF
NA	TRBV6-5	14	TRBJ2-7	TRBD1	TGTGCCAGCAGTAGAGGGGACAGGGGCGACGAGCAGTACTTC	CASSRGDRGDEQYF
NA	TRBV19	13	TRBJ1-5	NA	TGTGCCAGTAGTCTGACGGGGGCTCAGCCCCAGCATTTT	CASSLTGAQPQHF
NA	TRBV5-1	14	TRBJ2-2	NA	TGCGCCAGCAGCTTGGATGGTTCCACCGGGGAGCTGTTTTTT	CASSLDGSTGELFF
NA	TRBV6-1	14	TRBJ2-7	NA	TGTGCCAGCAGTGAAGCTGACAGCTCCTACGAGCAGTACTTC	CASSEADSSYEQYF
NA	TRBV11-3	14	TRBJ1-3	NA	TGTGCCAGCAGCTTCCGGCAGGGTGGAAACACCATATATTTT	CASSFRQGGNTIYF
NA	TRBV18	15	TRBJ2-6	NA	TGTGCCAGCTCCCATTGGGGAGCTGGGGCCAACGTCCTGACTTTC	CASSHWGAGANVLTF
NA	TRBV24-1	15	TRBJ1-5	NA	TGTGCCACCAGTGATTCAATTGGCATCAATCAGCCCCAGCATTTT	CATSDSIGINQPQHF
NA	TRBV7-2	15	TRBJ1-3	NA	TGTGCCAGCAGCCAGTCAGCCCGCCCTGGAAACACCATATATTTT	CASSQSARPGNTIYF
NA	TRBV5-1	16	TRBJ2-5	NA	TGCGCCAGCAGCCAAGACAGAGAGTGCAATCAAGAGACCCAGTACTTC	CASSQDRECNQETQYF
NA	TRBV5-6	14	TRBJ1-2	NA	TGTGCCAGCAGCGTAGGAACTCTGGAACATGGCTACACCTTC	CASSVGTLEHGYTF
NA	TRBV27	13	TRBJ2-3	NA	TGTGCCAGCATGGAGGGGGGGTTGGATACGCAGTATTTT	CASMEGGLDTQYF
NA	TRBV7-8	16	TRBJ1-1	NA	TGTGCCAGCAGCTTAGTGGCGGGGACGGGGAACACTGAAGCTTTCTTT	CASSLVAGTGNTEAFF